This T cell receptor beta chain was sequenced in a study of PD-L1 blockade in urothelial cancer. Germline CDR1 is MNHEY and CDR2 is SMNVEV (reference sequence). The CDR3 sequence is 16 residues long. Trimming removed 8 bases at V and 8 bases at J, with 24 bases between. Method: immunoSEQ multiplex PCR; TCRdb's copy keeps in-frame clones and lacks some. This sample yields some 29,000 clones, of which roughly 86% are seen a single time; about 3% belongs to the top ten. Here the sequenced sample was PBMCs, taken around atezolizumab (anti-PD-L1) treatment. This chain joins TRBV27 and TRBJ1-4; D might be TRBD1 (6 bases). This TCR was sampled from a man aged 50-59 years with urothelial cancer. The CDR3: CASSGLGGRRMEKLFF. CDR3 DNA sequence: TGTGCCAGCTCGGGTCTGGGGGGGCGCAGGATGGAAAAACTGTTTTTT.